The 8 T cell receptor beta chains below all came from one sample that was sequenced in a study of T cell responses to AZD1222 COVID-19 vaccine. Produced via immunoSEQ multiplex PCR; TCRdb's table is partial and in-frame only. Altogether about 180,000 clones are present, 70% to 90% being singletons, with the ten largest covering around a tenth. The sample in question was peripheral blood, obtained 28 days after the second AZD1222 dose. These receptors originate from an adult who received the AZD1222 COVID-19 vaccine.

This chain links TRBV7-2 with TRBJ1-5; TRBD1 is a possible D gene (6 bases). The germline V gene has CDR1 SGHTA and CDR2 FQGNSA. The germline V and J ends were trimmed by 2 bases and 6 bases, with 8 bases remaining between them. The length of the CDR3 is 13 residues. The CDR3 DNA reads as TGTGCCAGCAGCTTAACAGGGAGTCAGCCCCAGCATTTT. Amino acids: CASSLTGSQPQHF.

This sequence joins TRBV5-4 and TRBJ2-7, with a weak D call TRBD2 (6 bases). The V end lost 4 bases, the J end lost 6 bases, and 14 bases lay between the germline ends. Germline CDR1 and CDR2: SGHNT and YYREEE (reference sequence). The CDR3 runs 13 residues. The CDR3 DNA sequence: TGTGCCAGCAGCAGGACTACCGGGGTCGAGCAGTACTTC. Protein product: CASSRTTGVEQYF.

V is TRBV5-1 and J is TRBJ1-5; the D is unclear. V was trimmed by 4 bases and J by 1 base, leaving 15 bases between them. The CDR3 runs to 16 residues. Germline V lookup: CDR1 SGHRS, CDR2 YFSETQ. The CDR3 coding sequence is TGCGCCAGCAGCGTGGACGGATCCGCAAGCAATCAGCCCCAGCATTTT. Its protein is CASSVDGSASNQPQHF.

This clone occurred a few times. In DNA, the CDR3 is TGCGCCAGCAGCTTCGTCCCGGGACTAGCGGGGGGGAGCTCCTACGAGCAGTACTTC. Protein sequence: CASSFVPGLAGGSSYEQYF. The chain joins TRBV5-1 to TRBJ2-7, with TRBD2 matching over 16 bases. V trimming: 2 bases; J trimming: 0 bases; junction bases outside the gene matches: 8. CDR1 and CDR2 (germline): SGHRS, YFSETQ. The CDR3 spans 19 residues.

This chain links TRBV7-2 with TRBJ1-6; 8 bases are shared with TRBD1. Germline CDR1 reads SGHTA; CDR2 reads FQGNSA. Trimming removed 6 bases from V and 0 bases from J; junction bases left unmatched: 7. There are 17 residues in the CDR3. The CDR3 region is CASRGQGGSSYNSPLHF. CDR3 sequence (DNA): TGTGCCAGCAGAGGACAGGGTGGAAGCTCCTATAATTCACCCCTCCACTTT. The full variable domain, with the rest looked up from reference TRBV7-2 and TRBJ1-6, is GAGVSQSPSNKVTEKGKDVELRCDPISGHTALYWYRQSLGQGLEFLIYFQGNSAPDKSGLPSDRFSAERTGGSVSTLTIQRTQQEDSAVYLCASRGQGGSSYNSPLHFGNGTRLTVT.

The J gene is TRBJ1-2, the V gene TRBV6-1, with 11 bases matching TRBD1. This CDR3 is built from 15 residues. V gave up 3 bases and J gave up 1 base; unmatched junction bases: 1. Per germline, CDR1 MNHNS and CDR2 SASEGT. CDR3 in amino acids: CASSEGQGDNYGYTF. DNA of the CDR3: TGTGCCAGCAGTGAGGGACAGGGGGATAACTATGGCTACACCTTC.

J is TRBJ2-7 and V is TRBV12-3 or TRBV12-4; D gene unclear. The V end was cut by 1 base, the J end by 4 bases, with 8 bases between. The CDR3 contains 13 residues. The CDR3 region is CASSLVSAYEQYF. CDR3 DNA: TGTGCCAGCAGTTTAGTATCAGCTTACGAGCAGTACTTC.

The chain employs TRBV28 and TRBJ1-1, with D possibly TRBD1 on 6 matching bases. Trimming left V 6 bases short and J 5 bases short, with 16 bases between. CDR1 and CDR2 (germline): MDHEN, SYDVKM. CDR3 length equals 14 residues. The chain's CDR3 is CASSRDTGGTEAFF. The DNA of the CDR3 is TGTGCCAGCAGCAGGGACACCGGGGGGACTGAAGCTTTCTTT.